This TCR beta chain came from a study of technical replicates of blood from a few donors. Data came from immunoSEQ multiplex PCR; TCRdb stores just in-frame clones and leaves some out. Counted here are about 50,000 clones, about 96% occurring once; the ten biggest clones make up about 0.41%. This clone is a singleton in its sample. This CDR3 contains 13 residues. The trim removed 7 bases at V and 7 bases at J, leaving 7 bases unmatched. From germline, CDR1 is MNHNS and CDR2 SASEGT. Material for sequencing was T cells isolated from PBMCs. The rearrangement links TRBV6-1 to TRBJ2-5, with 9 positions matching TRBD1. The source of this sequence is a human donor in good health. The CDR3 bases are TGTGCCAGCACCGGGACAGGGCCTGGGACCCAGTACTTC. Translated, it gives CASTGTGPGTQYF.